This entry concerns a single TCR beta chain. Its antigen is not identified. This entry belongs to a study of cytomegalovirus exposure and HLA in healthy donors. The length of the CDR3 is 17 residues. Trimming took off 4 bases at V and 0 bases at J, with 16 bases between the two ends. CDR1 MGHRA and CDR2 YSYEKL come from the germline V gene. Study results and limitations: Reportedly, diagnosis of cytomegalovirus status by the classifier showed high specificity and sensitivity.

The assay was immunoSEQ multiplex PCR, and TCRdb's table has in-frame clones only and misses some. This sample has more than 85,000 clones, with about 95% found just once. This TCR derives from a woman aged 18-35 years in good health and CMV-seronegative. Sequences were obtained from PBMCs. This chain connects TRBV4-1 to TRBJ1-3; tentatively, D is TRBD1 (6 bases). The CDR3 sequence is CASSLLDRIYSGNTIYF. As DNA, the CDR3 is TGCGCCAGCAGCCTCTTAGACAGGATCTACTCTGGAAACACCATATATTTT.